This T cell receptor beta chain was recorded in a study of Tregs in tolerant kidney transplant recipients. Sequencing was performed with immunoSEQ multiplex PCR; in TCRdb, only in-frame clones are kept and a portion is missing. The profile shows 80,000 to 90,000 clones, over 85% of them singletons. The CDR3 extends over 15 amino acids. Looked up from germline, CDR1 is LGHNA and CDR2 is YNFKEQ. With 0 bases removed from V and 2 bases from J, the gap between germline ends came to 10 bases. The sample comprised CD8+ T cells from blood. The origin of this receptor is a human donor in good health. The chain is built from TRBV4-2 and TRBJ1-2; D is possibly TRBD1 (6 bases). The CDR3 bases are TGTGCCAGCAGCCAAGAAGAAGGGGGAAACTATGGCTACACCTTC. Translated, it gives CASSQEEGGNYGYTF.